The T cell receptor (beta chain) under discussion was sequenced for a study of regulatory T cells in long-lasting Graves disease. Study conclusions and caveats: Whereas about a thousand public clonotypes were shared by new patients, persistent patients shared more, at approximately 2,700.

Time point: newly diagnosed GD, antithyroid drugs for less than 3 months. The TCR library was made from RNA that had been extracted from PBMCs in TRIzol. To make TCR beta libraries, researchers used iRepertoire HTBI primers and Arm-PCR of CDR3 regions. TCRdb reanalysed the multiplex PCR reads using MiXCR and keeps one entry per CDR3 protein. The repertoire has around 420,000 distinct CDR3 sequences, 14% to 15% of them found once; the top ten carry approximately 7.6%. This clonotype was seen at least ten times. The antigen remains unidentified. The CDR3 is made up of 17 amino acids. Looked up from germline, CDR1 is DFQATT and CDR2 is SNEGSKA (reference sequence). The germline V and J ends were trimmed by 1 base and 0 bases, with 19 bases remaining between them. Separately, the same data were catalogued under a study of T cells in Graves' hyperthyroidism and ophthalmopathy.

The TCR sequence derives from a woman aged 35 to 49 with Graves disease. The V gene is TRBV20-1, the J gene TRBJ2-7; D ambiguous. This specimen consisted of peripheral blood mononuclear cells (PBMCs), obtained at new diagnosis, from a patient treated with antithyroid drugs. The CDR3 DNA reads as TGCAGTGCTAGAGTAGTCGGGCTTTTGGATAGCTCCTACGAGCAGTACTTC. Protein sequence: CSARVVGLLDSSYEQYF.